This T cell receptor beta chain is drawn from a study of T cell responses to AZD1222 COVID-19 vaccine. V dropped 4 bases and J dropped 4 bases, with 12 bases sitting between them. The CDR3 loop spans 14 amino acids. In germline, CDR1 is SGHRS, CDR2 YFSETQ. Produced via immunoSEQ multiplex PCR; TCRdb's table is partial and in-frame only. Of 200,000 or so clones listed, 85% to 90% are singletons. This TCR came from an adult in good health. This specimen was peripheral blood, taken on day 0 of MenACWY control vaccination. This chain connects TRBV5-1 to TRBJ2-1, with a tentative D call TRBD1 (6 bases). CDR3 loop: CASSPGGLYNEQFF. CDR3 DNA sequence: TGCGCCAGCAGCCCTGGGGGCCTATACAATGAGCAGTTCTTC.